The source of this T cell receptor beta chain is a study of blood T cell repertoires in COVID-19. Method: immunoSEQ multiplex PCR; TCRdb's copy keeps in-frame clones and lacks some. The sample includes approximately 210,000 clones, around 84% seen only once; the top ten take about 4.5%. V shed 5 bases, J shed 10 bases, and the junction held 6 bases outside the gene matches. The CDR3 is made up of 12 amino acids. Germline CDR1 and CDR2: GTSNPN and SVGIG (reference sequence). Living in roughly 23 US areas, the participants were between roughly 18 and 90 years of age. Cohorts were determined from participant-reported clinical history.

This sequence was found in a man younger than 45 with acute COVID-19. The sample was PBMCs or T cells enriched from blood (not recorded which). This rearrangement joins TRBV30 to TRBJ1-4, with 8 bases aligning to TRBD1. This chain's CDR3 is CAWGQGKGKLFF. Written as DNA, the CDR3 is TGTGCCTGGGGACAGGGAAAGGGAAAACTGTTTTTT.